This T cell receptor (beta chain) appears in the sequencing data of a study of PD-1 blockade in classical Hodgkin lymphoma. Notes on the study in general: Those achieving complete response showed baseline diversity like newly diagnosed patients. Patients excluded were those beginning nivolumab under 1 year after ASCT. Researchers reported that CD4+ TCR diversity, though not CD8+, rose significantly by C4D1.

Every single patient, without exception, relapsed after autologous stem cell transplantation, and brentuximab vedotin exposure varied. V was clipped by 2 bases and J by 9 bases, with 17 bases between them. The CDR3 covers 15 residues. Germline lookup yields CDR1 SGHTA and CDR2 FQGNSA. About this clone: Its antigen remains unknown.

Sequencing used immunoSEQ multiplex PCR; TCRdb keeps in-frame clones, though not all of them. The sample includes 45,000 to 55,000 clones, about 84% of them seen just once. The source was peripheral blood mononuclear cells (PBMCs), collected at baseline. The source of this sequence is a human donor with classical Hodgkin lymphoma. The chain employs TRBV7-2 and TRBJ2-1; no firm D call. The CDR3 loop is CASSLFAVLQGEQFF. In DNA form, the CDR3 reads TGTGCCAGCAGCTTATTTGCAGTCTTACAAGGTGAGCAGTTCTTC. The full variable domain, in which reference TRBV7-2 and TRBJ2-1 provide the parts outside the CDR3, is GAGVSQSPSNKVTEKGKDVELRCDPISGHTALYWYRQSLGQGLEFLIYFQGNSAPDKSGLPSDRFSAERTGGSVSTLTIQRTQQEDSAVYLCASSLFAVLQGEQFFGPGTRLTVL.